Listed here are 22 T cell receptor beta chains from one sample, sequenced in a study of cytomegalovirus exposure and HLA in healthy donors. Only in-frame clones appear in the TCRdb table, and some are missing; sequencing was by immunoSEQ multiplex PCR. The sample holds 120,000 or so clones, approximately 89% seen once. The sequenced material came from PBMCs. These receptor sequences come from a woman between 18 and 29 years old in good health and CMV-seronegative.

This sequence joins TRBV25-1 and TRBJ1-2; D is perhaps TRBD1 (6 bases). V lost 8 bases and J lost 7, with 23 bases in between. The CDR3 extends over 15 amino acids. The V gene's germline CDR1 is MGHDK and CDR2 SYGVNS. The CDR3 here is CASSSGGRVSAGYTF. For the CDR3, the DNA is TGTGCCAGCTCGAGCGGGGGCAGGGTGTCGGCTGGCTACACCTTC.

This rearrangement joins TRBV6-1 to TRBJ2-2, with a possible D match to TRBD2 (6 bases). The CDR3 extends over 12 amino acids. V was clipped by 11 bases and J by 0 bases, with 7 bases between them. From germline, CDR1 is MNHNS and CDR2 SASEGT. In nucleotides, the CDR3 is TGTGCCGGAGGGGCGAACACCGGGGAGCTGTTTTTT. Protein product: CAGGANTGELFF.

V usage is TRBV7-2 and J usage is TRBJ1-4; D is undetermined. Trimming left V 5 bases short and J 4 bases short, with 17 bases between. Germline V gene data show CDR1 as SGHTA and CDR2 as FQGNSA. There are 16 residues in the CDR3. The CDR3 here is CASSPERVQSNEKLFF. Written as DNA, the CDR3 is TGTGCCAGCAGCCCAGAGAGGGTCCAGAGTAATGAAAAACTGTTTTTT.

The sample holds one count of this clone. This chain joins TRBV29-1 and TRBJ1-1, with a tentative D call TRBD1 (5 bases). The V gene's germline CDR1 is SQVTM and CDR2 ANQGSEA. The CDR3 spans 14 residues. V was clipped by 1 base and J by 5 bases, with 14 bases between them. In DNA form, the CDR3 reads TGCAGCGTTGAAGTCGGGGGAGGTAGTACTGAAGCTTTCTTT. Residues: CSVEVGGGSTEAFF.

This chain links TRBV29-1 with TRBJ2-5, with D maybe TRBD1 (6 bases). V lost 4 bases, J lost 5 bases, and 17 bases lay in between. The CDR3 runs to 14 residues. Per the germline V gene, CDR1 is SQVTM and CDR2 is ANQGSEA. The CDR3 region is CSVGTAIVLETQYF. The CDR3 bases are TGCAGCGTTGGGACAGCTATCGTTCTGGAGACCCAGTACTTC.

The chain combines TRBV12-5 with TRBJ1-5; 9 bases line up with TRBD1. The V gene end was trimmed by 2 bases and the J gene end by 1 base; junction bases not matched to a gene: 12. The germline V gene encodes CDR1 LGHNT and CDR2 FRNRAP. This CDR3 region has 19 residues. The CDR3 region has the DNA TGTGCTAGTGGTTTGCTTCGGGACAGGGTAGTTGGAAGCAATCAGCCCCAGCATTTT. Its translation is CASGLLRDRVVGSNQPQHF. Variable domain in full (rest from reference TRBV12-5 and TRBJ1-5): DARVTQTPRHKVTEMGQEVTMRCQPILGHNTVFWYRQTMMQGLELLAYFRNRAPLDDSGMPKDRFSAEMPDATLATLKIQPSEPRDSAVYFCASGLLRDRVVGSNQPQHFGDGTRLSIL.

This chain uses TRBV21-1 with TRBJ1-5; the table's D gene call, TRBD1, was not cross checked with the DNA. TRBV21-1 is termed a pseudogene. This CDR3 region has 17 residues. CDR3 sequence reads: CASSKVSPEGGNQPQHF. As DNA, the CDR3 is TGTGCCAGCAGCAAAGTTTCTCCCGAGGGGGGCAATCAGCCCCAGCATTTT.

This sequence joins TRBV5-4 and TRBJ2-1; a possible D gene is TRBD2 (6 bases). Germline CDR1 is SGHNT and CDR2 is YYREEE (reference sequence). V gave up 4 bases and J gave up 14 bases, with 16 bases separating them. The CDR3 length is 12 residues. The CDR3: CASSPGAGRKFF. CDR3 nucleotides: TGTGCCAGCAGCCCCGGGGCAGGGAGGAAGTTCTTC.

V usage is TRBV29-1 and J usage is TRBJ1-2; 7 bases map to TRBD1. The CDR3 consists of 15 residues. Germline CDR1 SQVTM, CDR2 ANQGSEA. With 2 bases clipped from V and 1 base from J, the junction kept 7 bases outside the gene matches. The CDR3 bases are TGCAGCGTTGAACGCCGGGACAGCCTTAACTATGGCTACACCTTC. It translates to CSVERRDSLNYGYTF.

CDR3 DNA: TGTGCCAGCAGCTTAAAACGGTTAAACAATGAGCAGTTCTTC. Translated, it gives CASSLKRLNNEQFF. The chain combines TRBV5-5 with TRBJ2-1; no clear D gene. Deletions cut 2 bases from V and 5 bases from J, with 11 bases between. CDR1 is SGHKS and CDR2 is YYEKEE in the germline V gene (reference sequence). The CDR3 is 14 residues long.

V and J are TRBV18 and TRBJ2-1; 8 bases are shared with TRBD2. V shed 3 bases and J 6 bases; nucleotides not matched to a gene: 1. In germline, CDR1 is KGHSH, CDR2 LQKENI. The CDR3 has 13 residues. CDR3 DNA sequence: TGTGCCAGCTCACCCGGGAGGGGCAATGAGCAGTTCTTC. The encoded protein is CASSPGRGNEQFF.

The chain has TRBV5-1 and TRBJ2-7; 7 bases fit TRBD1. Germline-derived CDR1 and CDR2 are SGHRS and YFSETQ. This CDR3 has 15 residues. The V gene end was trimmed by 4 bases and the J gene end by 2 bases; junction bases not matched to a gene: 9. CDR3 nucleotide sequence: TGCGCCAGCAGCGCTATACCGGGACAGACCTACGAGCAGTACTTC. This gives the protein CASSAIPGQTYEQYF.

The CDR3 sequence: CASSLVPSGGAFGELFF. The CDR3 coding sequence is TGTGCCAGCAGCTTAGTCCCTAGCGGGGGGGCCTTCGGGGAGCTGTTTTTT. This rearrangement joins TRBV7-2 to TRBJ2-2; TRBD2 matches at 12 bases. CDR3 length: 17 residues. The germline gives CDR1 SGHTA, CDR2 FQGNSA. J was trimmed by 7 bases and V by 1 base; bases with no gene match: 7.

The rearrangement uses TRBV9 and TRBJ1-1; tentatively, D is TRBD1 (5 bases). Deletions cut 2 bases from V and 3 bases from J, with 14 bases between. The germline V gene encodes CDR1 SGDLS and CDR2 YYNGEE. The CDR3 runs to 15 residues. CDR3 amino acids: CASSVISGVDTEAFF. The CDR3 DNA is TGTGCCAGCAGCGTGATATCGGGGGTCGACACTGAAGCTTTCTTT.

The gene calls are TRBV4-1 and TRBJ2-2; 9 bases line up with TRBD2. Germline V gene lookup returns CDR1 MGHRA and CDR2 YSYEKL. Germline trimming cut 6 bases from V and 4 bases from J; bases unmatched to any gene: 6. The CDR3 is 15 residues long. This CDR3 is CASSWGTSITGELFF. Here the CDR3 DNA reads TGCGCCAGCAGTTGGGGGACTAGCATCACCGGGGAGCTGTTTTTT.

The chain recombines TRBV5-1 with TRBJ2-5, with D possibly TRBD1 on 5 matching bases. The V and J ends lost 4 bases and 5 bases respectively, with 15 bases between them. This CDR3 contains 14 residues. Per the germline V gene, CDR1 is SGHRS and CDR2 is YFSETQ. This chain's CDR3 is CASSPDRAQETQYF. Here the CDR3 DNA reads TGCGCCAGCAGCCCTGACAGAGCCCAGGAGACCCAGTACTTC.

V gene TRBV2 combines with J gene TRBJ2-3; 10 bases agree with TRBD1. Germline trimming cut 6 bases from V and 3 bases from J; bases unmatched to any gene: 6. CDR1 SNHLY and CDR2 FYNNEI come from the germline V gene. The CDR3 runs to 15 residues. The DNA for the CDR3 is TGTGCCAGCAGGGACAGGGGGGGTCGGACAGATACGCAGTATTTT. It is translated as CASRDRGGRTDTQYF.

This chain uses TRBV27 with TRBJ2-3; 11 nucleotides align to TRBD2. Germline CDR1 MNHEY, CDR2 SMNVEV (reference sequence). Losses at the gene ends were 5 bases for V and 7 bases for J; bases not matched to a gene: 8. The CDR3 consists of 15 residues. The CDR3 is CASSPTSGSVNTQYF. CDR3 sequence (DNA): TGTGCCAGCAGTCCTACTAGCGGGAGTGTGAATACGCAGTATTTT.

The chain carries TRBV25-1 and TRBJ1-4; D gene uncertain. Trimming took 0 bases from V and 5 from J, leaving 7 bases between them. This CDR3 has 14 amino acids. Germline V gene sequence: CDR1 MGHDK, CDR2 SYGVNS. As DNA, the CDR3 is TGTGCCAGCAGTGAATATAGAAACAATGAAAAACTGTTTTTT. Translated: CASSEYRNNEKLFF.

This clone appeared a few times. J is TRBJ1-4 and V is TRBV19, with D unresolved. This CDR3 has 13 amino acids. The V end lost 6 bases, the J end lost 8 bases, and 13 bases lay between the germline ends. CDR1 and CDR2 (germline): LNHDA, SQIVND (reference sequence). Here the CDR3 reads CASSSSTGEKLFF. The DNA of the CDR3 is TGTGCCAGTAGCTCCTCGACTGGGGAAAAACTGTTTTTT.

The table lists this clone with a count of one. The CDR3 region has the DNA TGTGCCAGCAGCGTAGATGACAGGGGATCTGGTGAGCAGTTCTTC. This sequence encodes CASSVDDRGSGEQFF. This chain links TRBV9 with TRBJ2-1, with 8 bases lining up with TRBD1. The CDR3 contains 15 residues. The germline gives CDR1 SGDLS, CDR2 YYNGEE. With V trimmed by 0 bases and J by 9 bases, 8 bases remained unmatched. Complete variable domain (other parts from reference TRBV9 and TRBJ2-1): DSGVTQTPKHLITATGQRVTLRCSPRSGDLSVYWYQQSLDQGLQFLIQYYNGEERAKGNILERFSAQQFPDLHSELNLSSLELGDSALYFCASSVDDRGSGEQFFGPGTRLTVL.

The chain recombines TRBV29-1 with TRBJ1-6; D not resolved. The CDR3 spans 13 residues. Per the germline V gene, CDR1 is SQVTM and CDR2 is ANQGSEA. V gave up 4 bases and J gave up 10 bases, with 14 bases separating them. The CDR3 sequence is CSVAVAGESPLHF. Here the CDR3 DNA reads TGCAGCGTTGCGGTGGCAGGCGAGTCACCCCTCCACTTT.